Sequencing of this T cell receptor beta chain was carried out in a study of T cell responses to AZD1222 COVID-19 vaccine. The CDR3 length is 14 residues. Germline CDR1 and CDR2: SGHTA and FQGNSA. Trimming cost V 5 bases and J 0 bases; bases outside gene matches: 2. Clones were read by immunoSEQ multiplex PCR, and TCRdb kept only the in-frame ones, dropping some. The sample gives roughly 87,000 clones, about nine tenths of which show up once; about 7.1% is in the top ten. Notes on this clone: Its antigen is unknown.

Study results and limitations: Two doses of AZD1222 preceded a rise in Spike-specific TCR breadth and depth.

The rearrangement links TRBV7-2 to TRBJ1-1; 8 bases agree with TRBD1. The sequencing used peripheral blood, collected 28 days after the second AZD1222 dose. The sequence derives from an adult who received the AZD1222 COVID-19 vaccine. The CDR3 is CASSMTGVNTEAFF. The CDR3 DNA follows: TGTGCCAGCAGCATGACAGGGGTGAACACTGAAGCTTTCTTT.